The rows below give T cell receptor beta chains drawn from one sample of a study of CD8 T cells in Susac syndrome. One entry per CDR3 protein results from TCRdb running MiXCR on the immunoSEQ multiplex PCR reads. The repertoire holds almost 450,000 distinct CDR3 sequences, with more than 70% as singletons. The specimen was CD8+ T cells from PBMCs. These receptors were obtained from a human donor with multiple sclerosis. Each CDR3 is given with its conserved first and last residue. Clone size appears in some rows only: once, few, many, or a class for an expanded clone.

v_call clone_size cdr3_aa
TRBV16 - CATAGTVINEQFF
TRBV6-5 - CASSYSLGSSYNEQFF
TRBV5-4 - CASSLDADTYTGELFF
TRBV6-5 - CASSWSTVANEQFF
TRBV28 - CASTSRGAGTEAFF
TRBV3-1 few CASTTGNTGELFF
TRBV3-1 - CASRQDRANEQFF
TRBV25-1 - CASSEWGDSEAFF
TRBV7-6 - CASSWERGGLVSNEQFF
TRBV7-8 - CASRRRNHTQYF
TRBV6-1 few CASSPTSGGTDTQYF
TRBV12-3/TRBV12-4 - CASSLTGARNEQFF
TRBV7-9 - CASSPDRGENTEAFF
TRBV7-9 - CASSLAGAQDEQFF
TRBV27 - CASSLVQGSYEQYF
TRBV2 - CASSVGGPGTEAFF
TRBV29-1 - CSVERGRGGYGYTF
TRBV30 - CALGFPYEQYF
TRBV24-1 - CATSDSSRDTGELFF
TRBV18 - CASSPPRGGDVYGYTF